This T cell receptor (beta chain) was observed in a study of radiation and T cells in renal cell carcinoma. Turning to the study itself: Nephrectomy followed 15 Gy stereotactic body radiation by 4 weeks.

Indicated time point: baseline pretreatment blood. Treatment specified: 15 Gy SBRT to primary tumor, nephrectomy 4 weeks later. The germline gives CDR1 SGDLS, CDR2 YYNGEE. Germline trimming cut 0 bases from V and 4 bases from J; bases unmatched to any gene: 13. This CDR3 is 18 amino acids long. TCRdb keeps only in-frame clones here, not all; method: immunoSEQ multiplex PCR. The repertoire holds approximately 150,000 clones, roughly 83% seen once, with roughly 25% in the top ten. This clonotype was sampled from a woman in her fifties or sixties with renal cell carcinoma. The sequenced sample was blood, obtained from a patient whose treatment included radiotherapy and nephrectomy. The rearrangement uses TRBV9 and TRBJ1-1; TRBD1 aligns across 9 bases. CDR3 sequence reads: CASSVVKRDRVGSTEAFF. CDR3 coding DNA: TGTGCCAGCAGCGTAGTGAAGAGGGACAGGGTAGGGAGCACTGAAGCTTTCTTT.